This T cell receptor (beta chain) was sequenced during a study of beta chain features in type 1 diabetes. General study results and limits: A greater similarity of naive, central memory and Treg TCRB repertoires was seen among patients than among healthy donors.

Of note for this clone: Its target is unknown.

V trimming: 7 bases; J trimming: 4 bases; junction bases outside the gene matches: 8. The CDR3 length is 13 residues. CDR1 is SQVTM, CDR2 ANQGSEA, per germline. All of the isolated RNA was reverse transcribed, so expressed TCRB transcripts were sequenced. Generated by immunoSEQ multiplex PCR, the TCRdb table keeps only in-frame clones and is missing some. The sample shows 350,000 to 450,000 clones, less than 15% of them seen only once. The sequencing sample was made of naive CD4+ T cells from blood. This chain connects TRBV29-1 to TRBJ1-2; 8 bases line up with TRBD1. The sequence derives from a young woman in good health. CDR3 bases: TGCAGCGCTAAAGGACAGGGTGGCTATGGCTACACCTTC. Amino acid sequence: CSAKGQGGYGYTF.